What follows are 17 T cell receptor beta chains derived from one specimen sequenced in a study of shared clonotypes between healthy human individuals. The data were produced by immunoSEQ multiplex PCR, yet TCRdb's version contains in-frame clones alone and is incomplete. The table has around 2.1 million clones, just over 90% seen once. The naive CD8 subset, CD45RO-negative cells positively selected for CCR7, excluded terminally differentiated effector memory CD45RA+ cells. Sequenced material: naive CD8+ T cells from PBMCs. Every receptor here comes from a man aged 18 to 30 in good health. Some clones in this sample may be carry-over from other donors' samples.

There are a few counts of this clone. The chain is built from TRBV27 and TRBJ1-5; 7 nucleotides match TRBD1. The CDR3 totals 14 residues. Unmatched junction bases numbered 7, after V lost 7 bases and J lost 4 bases. Germline CDR1 reads MNHEY; CDR2 reads SMNVEV (reference sequence). CDR3 region: CASKTQGSNQPQHF. CDR3 DNA sequence: TGTGCCAGCAAAACACAGGGGTCTAATCAGCCCCAGCATTTT.

The gene calls are TRBV7-9 and TRBJ2-5, with D perhaps being TRBD1 or TRBD2 (5 bases each). The CDR3 totals 11 residues. Trimming cost V 5 bases and J 13 bases, with 14 bases left between them. Germline lookup yields CDR1 SEHNR and CDR2 FQNEAQ (reference sequence). CDR3 sequence (DNA): TGTGCCAGCAGCCTCAGGGACCATCGGTACTTC. Residues: CASSLRDHRYF.

This chain uses TRBV29-1 with TRBJ2-5; 9 bases match TRBD1. The end of the DNA fits TRBJ2-7 better, so the J call may be wrong. Per germline, CDR1 SQVTM and CDR2 ANQGSEA. The CDR3 runs to 14 residues. The CDR3 DNA reads as TGCAGCGTTTTCCCGGGACAGGGAGGGTACGAGCAGTACTTC. This gives the protein CSVFPGQGGYEQYF.

V and J are TRBV27 and TRBJ1-5, with D uncertain. The V gene's germline CDR1 is MNHEY and CDR2 SMNVEV (reference sequence). This CDR3 is built from 18 residues. The V and J ends lost 5 bases and 5 bases respectively, with 25 bases between them. CDR3: CASSPTLGVGVVHQPQHF. The CDR3 coding sequence is TGTGCCAGCAGTCCCACCCTGGGTGTGGGCGTAGTCCATCAGCCCCAGCATTTT.

This clone was seen a handful of times. J is TRBJ1-1 and V is TRBV10-3; D gene uncertain. Germline lookup yields CDR1 ENHRY and CDR2 SYGVKD. This CDR3 is built from 13 residues. The V gene lost 10 bases and the J gene lost 3 bases, with 15 bases spanning the gap. DNA of the CDR3: TGTGCCACCGCGGCGAAGGGAGACACTGAAGCTTTCTTT. As protein: CATAAKGDTEAFF.

This clone is a singleton in its sample. The same CDR3 is also encoded by other DNA sequences in this sample. The chain employs TRBV7-9 and TRBJ2-1; TRBD2 agrees at 11 bases. J gave up 8 bases and V 1 base, and 4 bases lay outside the gene matches. The germline V gene encodes CDR1 SEHNR and CDR2 FQNEAQ (reference sequence). The CDR3 is made up of 15 amino acids. CDR3: CASSLVLAGVDEQFF. The CDR3 DNA sequence: TGTGCCAGCAGCTTAGTACTAGCGGGAGTGGATGAGCAGTTCTTC.

The genes are TRBV5-1 and TRBJ2-1, with TRBD2 matching over 15 bases. With 3 bases clipped from V and 8 bases from J, the junction kept 9 bases outside the gene matches. The CDR3 is made up of 17 amino acids. Germline CDR1 is SGHRS and CDR2 is YFSETQ. This CDR3 reads CASSYRTSGRGGDEQFF. The CDR3 nucleotides are TGCGCCAGCAGCTATCGGACTAGCGGGAGGGGAGGGGATGAGCAGTTCTTC.

This clone has just one count. The chain links TRBV30 to TRBJ2-7; D not certain. This CDR3 has 14 residues. Germline V lookup: CDR1 GTSNPN, CDR2 SVGIG (reference sequence). Trimming took 4 bases from V and 2 from J, leaving 15 bases between them. The CDR3 here is CAWTLRYLTYEQYF. For the CDR3, the DNA is TGTGCCTGGACACTGAGGTACCTCACCTACGAGCAGTACTTC.

This chain links TRBV27 with TRBJ2-1; perhaps TRBD2 as D (6 bases). CDR1 MNHEY and CDR2 SMNVEV come from the germline V gene (reference sequence). The CDR3 extends over 16 amino acids. Trimming left V 2 bases short and J 2 bases short, with 13 bases between. CDR3 in amino acids: CASSLRPAGTYNEQFF. The CDR3 bases are TGTGCCAGCAGTTTACGTCCCGCGGGAACCTACAATGAGCAGTTCTTC.

This clone was counted between two and nine times. The chain combines TRBV19 with TRBJ2-2, with a tentative D call TRBD2 (5 bases). The CDR3 covers 15 residues. Germline lookup yields CDR1 LNHDA and CDR2 SQIVND (reference sequence). Trimming removed 1 base at V and 6 bases at J, with 12 bases between. CDR3 sequence (DNA): TGTGCCAGTAGTATAGCGGGGAACCCCCCCGGGGAGCTGTTTTTT. Translation: CASSIAGNPPGELFF.

This chain uses TRBV9 with TRBJ2-7; 7 bases agree with TRBD2. The V gene end was trimmed by 4 bases and the J gene end by 1 base; junction bases not matched to a gene: 11. CDR3 size: 16 residues. Germline V gene lookup returns CDR1 SGDLS and CDR2 YYNGEE. CDR3 amino acids: CASSPSASGTSYEQYF. The CDR3 DNA follows: TGTGCCAGCAGCCCGAGCGCTAGCGGCACGTCCTACGAGCAGTACTTC.

The rearrangement joins TRBV5-8 to TRBJ1-5; D is unclear. V lost 5 bases and J 6 bases, leaving 18 bases between the germline ends. Germline CDR1 is SGHTS and CDR2 is YDEGEE. The CDR3 length is 15 residues. Written as DNA, the CDR3 is TGTGCCAGCAGTTCCCCGGCTGAAAGAGGTCAGCCCCAGCATTTT. Protein: CASSSPAERGQPQHF.

V gene TRBV7-9 combines with J gene TRBJ2-5, with 7 nucleotides matching TRBD1. V lost 5 bases, J lost 2 bases, and 17 bases stayed unmatched. The CDR3 sequence is 18 residues long. The germline V gene has CDR1 SEHNR and CDR2 FQNEAQ (reference sequence). The CDR3 region has the DNA TGTGCCAGCAGCCCGACGGAGAGGGACAGTGACGAGCAAGAGACCCAGTACTTC. It specifies CASSPTERDSDEQETQYF.

The V call is TRBV7-9, the J call TRBJ2-7, with a weak D call TRBD1 (6 bases). The CDR3 is made up of 15 amino acids. V dropped 4 bases and J dropped 0 bases, with 13 bases sitting between them. Germline CDR1 SEHNR, CDR2 FQNEAQ (reference sequence). CDR3 in DNA: TGTGCCAGCAGCTCTTCTTGGGACACCTCCTACGAGCAGTACTTC. Translated: CASSSSWDTSYEQYF.

The rearrangement uses TRBV15 and TRBJ2-5; D is tentatively TRBD1 or TRBD2 (5 bases each). The CDR3 contains 15 residues. The V end was cut by 5 bases, the J end by 5 bases, with 18 bases between. From germline, CDR1 is LNHNV and CDR2 YYDKDF (reference sequence). The CDR3: CATSYSGTPVETQYF. In DNA, the CDR3 is TGTGCCACCAGCTATTCCGGGACGCCCGTGGAGACCCAGTACTTC.

The chain carries TRBV29-1 and TRBJ2-3; 14 bases match TRBD2. The J segment lost 0 bases and the V segment lost 4 bases, leaving 3 bases of the junction unmatched. Germline CDR1 SQVTM, CDR2 ANQGSEA. This CDR3 has 16 residues. The CDR3 sequence is CSVAGTSGRSTDTQYF. In DNA form, the CDR3 reads TGCAGCGTTGCCGGGACTAGCGGGAGAAGCACAGATACGCAGTATTTT.

This rearrangement joins TRBV14 to TRBJ1-1, with D maybe TRBD1 (5 bases). The length of the CDR3 is 14 residues. From germline, CDR1 is SGHDN and CDR2 FVKESK. V lost 1 base and J lost 3, with 9 bases in between. In DNA form, the CDR3 reads TGTGCCAGCAGCCAAGTTGGGGGACACACTGAAGCTTTCTTT. As protein: CASSQVGGHTEAFF.